The source of this T cell receptor (beta chain) is a study of early T cells in non-severe SARS-CoV-2 infection (dated by TCRdb to the early 2020s). Regarding the complete study: TCR sequencing used bulk RNA from unsorted whole blood, so alpha and beta chains could not be paired.

This clonotype was seen only once. Its antigen remains undetermined. No much larger clone is present one base from it, and per-base qualities are unavailable. One read is thin evidence. Overall results and qualifications from the work: VDJdb matching was skewed toward anti-spike CD8 responses, so virus-specific expansions were likely underestimated and private and CD4 specificities were missed.

To prepare the library, 5' RACE was applied. This sample was sequenced with a NextSeq 500. To correct for sequencing error and PCR bias, the TCR library protocol tagged individual cDNA molecules with unique molecular identifiers. TCR alpha and beta chains were both sequenced, and the abundances of alpha and beta sequences in each sample were closely correlated with each other. Per the source publication's procedure: Decombinator V4 was used to perform V gene, J gene and CDR3 annotation of TCR sequences. TCRs were defined as expanded if a significant change between any two time points was detected under a Poisson model with p below 0.0001. TCR abundances were normalised to the total number of TCRs sequenced per sample and were expressed as counts per million. TRAV1-2 paired with TRAJ12, TRAJ20 or TRAJ33 defined MAIT TCRs, while TRAV10 paired with TRAJ18 defined iNKT TCRs. VDJdb, accessed on 1 November 2021, was searched for TCRs annotated for CMV, EBV and SARS-CoV-2, and TCRs annotated for more than one antigen were excluded. In-frame beta chains were kept once TCRdb had trimmed the public reads at Q25 with fastp and called clones with MiXCR. Rows are unified per CDR3 protein, each entry keeping the most common DNA and genes. The V and J calls reflect TCRdb's pipeline rather than the authors' work. The sample has some 59,000 distinct CDR3 sequences on record, less than 9.5% of them singletons. Of the sample, almost 4% is held by the ten largest clones.

This was a case-control study nested in a cohort of healthcare workers in London, UK, who had nasopharyngeal swab PCR tests and blood samples taken every week. Between 23 and 31 March 2020, the week of the UK lockdown, healthcare workers were enrolled and then followed up weekly for as long as 16 weeks. The CDR3, cysteine through phenylalanine, is 15 amino acids long. Just CDR3 DNA is preserved here, 45 bases in frame from base 1. The germline V end is reduced by 6 bases and the J end by 7 bases; junction bases left unmatched: 11. From a lookup of the germline V gene, CDR1 and CDR2 are SNHLY and FYNNEI.

Here the sequenced sample was whole blood, taken at baseline. This sequence uses TRBV2 and TRBJ1-5; the junction holds 8 bases that match TRBD1. This TCR was sampled from an adult who was a healthcare worker with PCR-confirmed SARS-CoV-2 infection or an uninfected control (not recorded which). The nucleotide sequence reads as follows: TGTGCCAGCAGCGGGGACAGGATTAAGGGCCAGCCCCAGCATTTT. This is translated as CASSGDRIKGQPQHF.